A selection of T cell receptor beta chains follows, all from one sample in a study of T cell repertoires in cytomegalovirus infection. TCRdb reanalysed the reads using MiXCR and keeps one entry per CDR3 protein. The table shows about 450,000 distinct CDR3 sequences, with approximately 33% occurring only once. Sequences were obtained from PBMCs. Source of these receptors: a human donor in good health (CMV status not recorded). Some clones in this sample may be carry-over from other donors' samples. Each CDR3 is given with its conserved first and last residue. The D gene is left open where the match is weak. Clone size, where shown, is once, few, many, or a class for clones that have expanded.

size: NA; J: TRBJ1-5; D: TRBD1; V: TRBV6-6; DNA: TGTGCCAGCAGCCGGGACAGCCAAAATCAGCCCCAGCATTTT; CDR3: CASSRDSQNQPQHF
size: many; J: TRBJ1-1; D: NA; V: TRBV7-6; DNA: TGTGCCAGCAGCTTAATGGCGAATACGGACACTGAAGCTTTCTTT; CDR3: CASSLMANTDTEAFF
size: few; J: TRBJ1-4; D: TRBD1; V: TRBV15; DNA: TGTGCCACCAGCAGGGACAGGGCGCCCCATAATGAAAAACTGTTTTTT; CDR3: CATSRDRAPHNEKLFF
size: many; J: TRBJ2-5; D: NA; V: TRBV7-6; DNA: TGTGCCAGCAGCTTAGACAAGGAACTTCCGGGGGGCGAGACCCAGTACTTC; CDR3: CASSLDKELPGGETQYF
size: NA; J: TRBJ1-2; D: NA; V: TRBV20-1; DNA: TGCAGTGCTCCCCAGGAACAGGGCGGATTCTATGGCTACACCTTC; CDR3: CSAPQEQGGFYGYTF
size: NA; J: TRBJ2-1; D: TRBD2; V: TRBV12-5; DNA: TGTGCTAGTGGTTTTGGACTAGATAGCAATGAGCAGTTCTTC; CDR3: CASGFGLDSNEQFF
size: many; J: TRBJ1-4; D: NA; V: TRBV7-6; DNA: TGTGCCAGCAGCCCGGAGGGGGTTGGTGAAAAACTGTTTTTT; CDR3: CASSPEGVGEKLFF
size: NA; J: TRBJ1-3; D: TRBD1; V: TRBV9; DNA: TGTGCCAGCAGCGCGACAGGGATCGGTGACACCATATATTTT; CDR3: CASSATGIGDTIYF
size: NA; J: TRBJ2-4; D: NA; V: TRBV11-2; DNA: TGTGCCAGCAGCTTCCGGGACCGAAATTGGCAGGGATGGGGCGCCTCCAAAAACATTCAGTACTTC; CDR3: CASSFRDRNWQGWGASKNIQYF
size: NA; J: TRBJ2-7; D: NA; V: TRBV25-1; DNA: TGTGCCAGTCATACAGGTCGCGAGCAGTACTTC; CDR3: CASHTGREQYF
size: NA; J: TRBJ2-1; D: TRBD1; V: TRBV20-1; DNA: TGCAGTGCTCCAACCGGGACAGGGATCTACAATGAGCAGTTCTTC; CDR3: CSAPTGTGIYNEQFF
size: NA; J: TRBJ2-1; D: NA; V: TRBV2; DNA: TGTGCCAGCAGTGAAGATGGGCTAGGCAATGAGCAGTTCTTC; CDR3: CASSEDGLGNEQFF
size: NA; J: TRBJ1-1; D: NA; V: TRBV19; DNA: TGTGCCAGTAGTCTTTTATGGACGGACACTGAAGCTTTCTTT; CDR3: CASSLLWTDTEAFF
size: few; J: TRBJ2-5; D: TRBD2; V: TRBV14; DNA: TGTGCCAGCAGCCAAAGACGGTCGACTAGCGGCCAAGAGACCCAGTACTTC; CDR3: CASSQRRSTSGQETQYF
size: NA; J: TRBJ1-5; D: NA; V: TRBV27; DNA: TGTGCCAGCAGTTTGAGGGTAAGCCAGCCCCAGCATTTT; CDR3: CASSLRVSQPQHF
size: NA; J: TRBJ2-7; D: NA; V: TRBV7-2; DNA: TGTGCCAGCAGCTTAGCTGTAGAGTCCGAGCATTACTTC; CDR3: CASSLAVESEHYF
size: many; J: TRBJ2-7; D: TRBD1; V: TRBV7-8; DNA: TGTGCCAGCAGCTTAACCCAGGGGGTCTACGAGCAGTACTTC; CDR3: CASSLTQGVYEQYF
size: few; J: TRBJ2-3; D: NA; V: TRBV24-1; DNA: TGTGCCACCAGTGACCCCCGGCCGGCGACAGATACGCAGTATTTT; CDR3: CATSDPRPATDTQYF
size: few; J: TRBJ1-2; D: NA; V: TRBV12-3/TRBV12-4; DNA: TGTGCCAGCAGTTTCGGGACTACTAACTATGGCTACACCTTC; CDR3: CASSFGTTNYGYTF
size: once; J: TRBJ1-1; D: TRBD1; V: TRBV4-1; DNA: TGTGCCAGCGGCCAAGGCCCCTCCGGGACAGGGGCTATTGAAGCTTTCTTT; CDR3: CASGQGPSGTGAIEAFF
size: few; J: TRBJ1-5; D: TRBD1; V: TRBV19; DNA: TGTGCCAGTAGTTCGGGACAGGGGGGCGATCAGCCCCAGCATTTT; CDR3: CASSSGQGGDQPQHF
size: NA; J: TRBJ2-1; D: NA; V: TRBV15; DNA: TGTGCCACCTCCAACAATCCGGGTGCCTACAATGAGCAGTTCTTC; CDR3: CATSNNPGAYNEQFF
size: NA; J: TRBJ2-1; D: NA; V: TRBV11-2; DNA: TGTGCCAGCAGCTTACGCGGGGGCTGGTCCTACAATGAGCAGTTCTTC; CDR3: CASSLRGGWSYNEQFF
size: NA; J: TRBJ2-7; D: NA; V: TRBV5-3; DNA: TGTGCCAGCATCCCCCTACAGTTTTCCTACGAGCAGTACTTC; CDR3: CASIPLQFSYEQYF
size: NA; J: TRBJ2-1; D: TRBD1; V: TRBV15; DNA: TGTGCCACCAGCAGAGATCCGGCGACAGGGTCCTACAATGAGCAGTTCTTC; CDR3: CATSRDPATGSYNEQFF
size: NA; J: TRBJ2-5; D: TRBD2; V: TRBV5-6; DNA: TGTGCCAGCAGCTTTAAGCGGGGGGGCATGGAGACCCAGTACTTC; CDR3: CASSFKRGGMETQYF
size: few; J: TRBJ2-5; D: NA; V: TRBV18; DNA: TGTGCCAGCTCACCGAGACAGAGCCAAGAGACCCAGTACTTC; CDR3: CASSPRQSQETQYF
size: few; J: TRBJ2-1; D: TRBD2; V: TRBV19; DNA: TGTGCCAGTAGTATAGACGGGGGGGATTACAATGAGCAGTTCTTC; CDR3: CASSIDGGDYNEQFF